This T cell receptor beta chain was captured in a study of blood T cell repertoires in COVID-19. As for the study in general: Whether acute or convalescent, the COVID-19 samples came from the United States, Italy and Spain.

Libraries were prepared by immunoSEQ multiplex PCR; TCRdb keeps only in-frame clonotypes and omits some of them. The sample holds tens of thousands of clones, 82% seen once. The CDR3 is 15 amino acids. Germline trimming cut 4 bases from V and 5 bases from J; bases unmatched to any gene: 12. CDR1 and CDR2 (germline): SQVTM, ANQGSEA. The sample consisted of peripheral blood. This chain links TRBV29-1 with TRBJ1-2; 8 bases are shared with TRBD1. The origin of this receptor is a human donor with acute or convalescent COVID-19. The donor label of this sample is uncertain. This chain's CDR3 is CSVAGTGVGKYGYTF. The CDR3 nucleotides are TGCAGCGTTGCAGGGACAGGTGTCGGGAAGTATGGCTACACCTTC.